Shown below are 13 T cell receptor beta chains from a single sample sequenced in a study of blood T cell repertoires in COVID-19 (dated by TCRdb to about 2020). The library relied on the immunoSEQ multiplex PCR assay. Entries here come from immuneACCESS through TCRdb and include only in-frame sequences with V and J called. Some clones fail to appear in such tables; in the studies checked, an unresolved V gene covers under half of the shortfall, and the cause of the remainder is unknown. The sample table contains fewer than 300,000 clones; only one count was recorded for 85% to 90% of them. About 6% of the sample goes to the ten largest clones. The sequenced sample was peripheral blood. The receptors derive from a woman in her forties or fifties with COVID-19, enrolled during active disease.

The chain couples TRBV12-5 to TRBJ2-1; D not certain. Germline values: CDR1 LGHNT, CDR2 FRNRAP. The V end was cut by 2 bases, the J end by 5 bases, with 7 bases between. This CDR3 comprises 13 residues. The CDR3 here is CASGLRVNNEQFF. DNA of the CDR3: TGTGCTAGTGGTTTGCGGGTTAACAATGAGCAGTTCTTC.

V usage is TRBV11-3 and J usage is TRBJ1-1; D not resolved. Germline values: CDR1 SGHNT, CDR2 YENEEA. V was shortened by 4 bases and J by 1 base, with 13 bases between the two germline ends. CDR3 length equals 15 residues. The CDR3 DNA reads as TGTGCCAGCAGCTCATTCGGAGCTAAGAACACTGAAGCTTTCTTT. It encodes CASSSFGAKNTEAFF.

V gene TRBV5-1 combines with J gene TRBJ2-1, with a possible D match to TRBD1 (5 bases). V was trimmed by 6 bases and J by 0 bases, leaving 19 bases between them. The CDR3 is made up of 17 amino acids. The germline gives CDR1 SGHRS, CDR2 YFSETQ. The CDR3 sequence: CASKGLNYSSSYNEQFF. The CDR3 DNA follows: TGCGCCAGCAAGGGGCTAAATTACTCGAGCTCCTACAATGAGCAGTTCTTC.

This chain links TRBV7-6 with TRBJ2-5; TRBD2 agrees at 9 bases. Germline V gene data show CDR1 as SGHVS and CDR2 as FNYEAQ. This CDR3 spans 17 amino acids. Germline trimming cut 5 bases from V and 5 bases from J; bases unmatched to any gene: 15. This CDR3 reads CASSQGLAGGPLETQYF. CDR3 DNA: TGTGCCAGCAGCCAAGGCCTCGCGGGAGGGCCATTGGAGACCCAGTACTTC.

The chain has TRBV7-9 and TRBJ2-1; 10 bases align to TRBD2. Germline V lookup: CDR1 SEHNR, CDR2 FQNEAQ (reference sequence). With 3 bases clipped from V and 3 bases from J, the junction kept 5 bases outside the gene matches. The CDR3 totals 16 residues. The CDR3 DNA follows: TGTGCCAGCAGCTTGGAAGGACTAGCGGACTACAATGAGCAGTTCTTC. Encoded protein: CASSLEGLADYNEQFF. The full variable domain, completed using reference TRBV7-9 and TRBJ2-1, is DTGVSQNPRHKITKRGQNVTFRCDPISEHNRLYWYRQTLGQGPEFLTYFQNEAQLEKSRLLSDRFSAERPKGSFSTLEIQRTEQGDSAMYLCASSLEGLADYNEQFFGPGTRLTVL.

The CDR3, as DNA: TGTGCCAGCAGCCCCGCGGGCAGGGGGCGAGAGACCCAGTACTTC. Protein product: CASSPAGRGRETQYF. The genes are TRBV5-4 and TRBJ2-5; 8 bases are shared with TRBD1. CDR1 and CDR2 (germline): SGHNT, YYREEE (reference sequence). V lost 4 bases, J lost 4 bases, and 9 bases stayed unmatched. This CDR3 has 15 residues.

The J gene is TRBJ2-1, the V gene TRBV21-1; the table's D call, TRBD1, has no DNA check behind it. TRBV21-1 is a documented pseudogene. The CDR3 totals 18 residues. The CDR3 reads CATTKDREKVLMSNEQFF. CDR3 nucleotide sequence: TGTGCCACTACCAAGGACAGGGAAAAGGTGCTTATGTCCAATGAGCAGTTCTTC.

The chain has TRBV19 and TRBJ2-7, with no clear D. The CDR3 has 13 amino acids. The germline V gene has CDR1 LNHDA and CDR2 SQIVND (reference sequence). The ends were cut back, 4 bases at V and 0 bases at J, with 7 bases in the middle. In DNA form, the CDR3 reads TGTGCCAGTAGTACAACTACCTCCTACGAGCAGTACTTC. It specifies CASSTTTSYEQYF.

The V call is TRBV21-1, the J call TRBJ1-5. TRBV21-1 represents a pseudogene. This CDR3 comprises 16 residues. This chain's CDR3 is CASSKLRGGEEQPQHF. Written as DNA, the CDR3 is TGTGCCAGCAGCAAATTGCGGGGCGGGGAGGAGCAGCCCCAGCATTTT.

V is TRBV5-6 and J is TRBJ2-3; 10 positions agree with TRBD2. This CDR3 has 17 amino acids. Germline V gene lookup returns CDR1 SGHDT and CDR2 YYEEEE. With V trimmed by 5 bases and J by 4 bases, 13 bases remained unmatched. The CDR3 here is CASSSSSGTSVADTQYF. CDR3 nucleotides: TGTGCCAGCAGTTCATCATCCGGGACTAGCGTCGCAGATACGCAGTATTTT.

The chain has TRBV15 and TRBJ2-1; TRBD2 matches 10 bases. Germline CDR1 is LNHNV and CDR2 is YYDKDF (reference sequence). This CDR3 has 16 residues. V shed 3 bases, J shed 7 bases, and the junction held 9 bases outside the gene matches. CDR3 sequence reads: CATSSLGTSVSNEQFF. DNA of the CDR3: TGTGCCACCAGCAGCTTGGGGACTAGCGTATCTAATGAGCAGTTCTTC. The full variable domain, with the rest looked up from reference TRBV15 and TRBJ2-1, is DAMVIQNPRYQVTQFGKPVTLSCSQTLNHNVMYWYQQKSSQAPKLLFHYYDKDFNNEADTPDNFQSRRPNTSFCFLDIRSPGLGDTAMYLCATSSLGTSVSNEQFFGPGTRLTVL.

V is TRBV11-2 and J is TRBJ2-3, with 7 bases identical to TRBD2. CDR3 size: 15 residues. The germline V gene encodes CDR1 SGHAT and CDR2 FQNNGV. V was pared by 5 bases and J by 2 bases, with 7 bases of the junction left unmatched. The chain's CDR3 is CASSPGLLNTDTQYF. The CDR3 DNA is TGTGCCAGCAGCCCGGGACTACTGAACACAGATACGCAGTATTTT.

The CDR3 reads CASSSPRGNEQFF. In nucleotides, the CDR3 is TGCGCCAGCAGCTCCCCGCGGGGAAATGAGCAGTTCTTC. V gene TRBV5-1 combines with J gene TRBJ2-1, with D maybe TRBD2 (6 bases). In germline, CDR1 is SGHRS, CDR2 YFSETQ. This CDR3 spans 13 amino acids. V was cut by 3 bases and J by 7 bases, with 11 bases left in between.